The sequence of this T cell receptor (beta chain) was determined in a study of blood T cell repertoires in COVID-19. Study summary: Italy, Spain and the United States were the sources of the convalescent and acute COVID-19 samples.

Original methodology: The authors estimated nucleated cell counts from reference gene primer amplification. The method was immunoSEQ multiplex PCR; TCRdb's version includes in-frame clones alone and lacks a portion of them. V and J calls plus clone size are reproduced from that table; the DNA served to infer D and trimming. The table records around 40,000 clones, around 90% of them present only once. This CDR3 is 12 amino acids long. V shed 5 bases and J shed 8 bases, with 10 bases lying between them. Germline-derived CDR1 and CDR2 are LNHDA and SQIVND (reference sequence). The receptor's source is a man over 45 with active COVID-19. This chain joins TRBV19 and TRBJ2-1; D gene unclear. The source material was peripheral blood. The CDR3 DNA is TGTGCCAGTAGTTACGCAGGCGATGAGCAGTTCTTC. Translation gives CASSYAGDEQFF.